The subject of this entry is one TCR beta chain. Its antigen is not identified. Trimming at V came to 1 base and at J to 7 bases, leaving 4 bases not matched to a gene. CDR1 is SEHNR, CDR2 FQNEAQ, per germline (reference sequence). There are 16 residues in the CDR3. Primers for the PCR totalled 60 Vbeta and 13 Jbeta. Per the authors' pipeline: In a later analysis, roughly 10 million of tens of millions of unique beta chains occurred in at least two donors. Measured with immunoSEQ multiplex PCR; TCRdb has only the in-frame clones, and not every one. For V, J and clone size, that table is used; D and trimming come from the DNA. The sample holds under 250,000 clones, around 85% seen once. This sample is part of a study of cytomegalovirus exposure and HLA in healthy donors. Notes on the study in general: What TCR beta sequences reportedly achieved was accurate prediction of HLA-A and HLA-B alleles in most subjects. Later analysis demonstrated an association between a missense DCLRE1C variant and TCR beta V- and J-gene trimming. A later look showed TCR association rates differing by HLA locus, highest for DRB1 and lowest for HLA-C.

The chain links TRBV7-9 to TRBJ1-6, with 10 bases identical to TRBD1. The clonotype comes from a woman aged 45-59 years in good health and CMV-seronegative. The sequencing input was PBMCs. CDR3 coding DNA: TGTGCCAGCAGCTTAGACCCGGGACAGGGGAATTCACCCCTCCACTTT. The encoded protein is CASSLDPGQGNSPLHF. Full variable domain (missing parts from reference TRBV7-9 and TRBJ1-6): DTGVSQNPRHKITKRGQNVTFRCDPISEHNRLYWYRQTLGQGPEFLTYFQNEAQLEKSRLLSDRFSAERPKGSFSTLEIQRTEQGDSAMYLCASSLDPGQGNSPLHFGNGTRLTVT.